These 32 T cell receptor beta chains share one sample of origin, sequenced in a study of T cell repertoires in cytomegalovirus infection. These receptors have no identified antigens. TCRdb re-called the reads through MiXCR, storing one row per CDR3 protein. The sample lists approximately 990,000 distinct CDR3 sequences, around 30% occurring once. The source material was cultured CD8+ T cells from PBMCs, sampled from culture after CMV antigen stimulation. The source of these receptors is a human donor in good health (CMV status not recorded). Some clones in this sample may be carry-over from other donors' samples.

The table lists this clonotype with many counts. The CDR3 nucleotides are TGTGCCAGCAGTCCAGGGAGGGGAAAAATCTATGGCTACACCTTC. Protein product: CASSPGRGKIYGYTF. V usage is TRBV12-3 or TRBV12-4 and J usage is TRBJ1-2; the D gene is possibly TRBD1 (5 bases). The CDR3 is 15 amino acids. Trimming shortened V by 5 bases and J by 4 bases, and 17 bases separated the two germline ends.

This chain connects TRBV14 to TRBJ1-3; D remains unclear. V was pared by 5 bases and J by 3 bases, with 17 bases between. This CDR3 contains 16 residues. The germline V gene encodes CDR1 SGHDN and CDR2 FVKESK. The CDR3 DNA reads as TGTGCCAGCAGCGCCCTTCTACCGGTTGATGGAAACACCATATATTTT. As protein: CASSALLPVDGNTIYF.

This clonotype came up a few times. The rearrangement uses TRBV6-5 and TRBJ2-2; maybe TRBD1 (6 bases). The ends were cut back, 8 bases at V and 3 bases at J, with 10 bases in the middle. CDR3 length: 13 amino acids. The V gene's germline CDR1 is MNHEY and CDR2 SVGAGI. CDR3 loop: CASHKGDTGELFF. CDR3 sequence (DNA): TGTGCCAGCCACAAGGGGGACACCGGGGAGCTGTTTTTT.

This clonotype was detected a few times. CDR3 DNA: TGTGCCAGCAGTTTCGGACAGGTCGGGGAGCAGTACTTC. It encodes CASSFGQVGEQYF. This chain joins TRBV27 and TRBJ2-7, with TRBD1 identical over 7 bases. The CDR3 spans 13 residues. Germline V gene data show CDR1 as MNHEY and CDR2 as SMNVEV (reference sequence). Germline trimming cut 3 bases from V and 7 bases from J; bases unmatched to any gene: 6.

The J gene is TRBJ2-1, the V gene TRBV6-8; the D is unclear. Germline lookup yields CDR1 MNHGY and CDR2 SAAAGT. The CDR3 is made up of 13 amino acids. Trimming left V 2 bases short and J 8 bases short, with 10 bases between. CDR3 DNA sequence: TGTGCCAGCAGTTACGGTAGTTACTATGAGCAGTTCTTC. Translated, it gives CASSYGSYYEQFF.

The V gene is TRBV7-4, the J gene TRBJ1-2; 7 nucleotides match TRBD1. Germline CDR1 is SGHVT and CDR2 is SQSDAQ. The trim removed 5 bases at V and 0 bases at J, leaving 6 bases unmatched. The CDR3 consists of 15 residues. CDR3 in amino acids: CASSPGTAPNYGYTF. CDR3 sequence (DNA): TGTGCCAGCAGCCCGGGGACAGCGCCTAACTATGGCTACACCTTC. The full variable domain, rest sourced from reference TRBV7-4 and TRBJ1-2, is GAGVSQSPRYKVAKRGRDVALRCDSISGHVTLYWYRQTLGQGSEVLTYSQSDAQRDKSGRPSGRFSAERPERSVSTLKIQRTEQGDSAVYLCASSPGTAPNYGYTFGSGTRLTVV.

V is TRBV20-1 and J is TRBJ2-6; D may be TRBD2 (5 bases). V lost 4 bases and J lost 0, with 10 bases in between. CDR3 length: 15 residues. The germline V gene has CDR1 DFQATT and CDR2 SNEGSKA (reference sequence). The CDR3: CSATTGNSGANVLTF. The CDR3 region has the DNA TGCAGTGCTACAACGGGGAACTCTGGGGCCAACGTCCTGACTTTC.

Concerning this clonotype: Possible read error: a much larger clone is one base away. V usage is TRBV7-2 and J usage is TRBJ2-1, with 8 bases aligning to TRBD1. The V segment lost 3 bases and the J segment 0 bases; nucleotides outside the gene matches: 4. The CDR3 loop spans 16 amino acids. Germline CDR1 is SGHTA and CDR2 is FQGNSA. This CDR3 is CTSSFRGQSSYNEQFF. The CDR3 bases are TGTACCAGCAGCTTCAGGGGGCAGAGCTCCTACAATGAGCAGTTCTTC.

The chain links TRBV2 to TRBJ1-1; TRBD1 agrees at 7 bases. The CDR3 has 12 amino acids. CDR1 is SNHLY and CDR2 is FYNNEI in the germline V gene. V dropped 10 bases and J dropped 1; count of bases not matched to a gene: 3. The CDR3 loop is CAIWDRNTEAFF. Written as DNA, the CDR3 is TGTGCCATATGGGACAGGAACACTGAAGCTTTCTTT. Full variable domain (missing parts from reference TRBV2 and TRBJ1-1): EPEVTQTPSHQVTQMGQEVILRCVPISNHLYFYWYRQILGQKVEFLVSFYNNEISEKSEIFDDQFSVERPDGSNFTLKIRSTKLEDSAMYFCAIWDRNTEAFFGQGTRLTVV.

There are many counts of this clonotype. This sequence joins TRBV6-6 and TRBJ1-5, with TRBD1 as a possible D gene (5 bases). Trimming took off 5 bases at V and 7 bases at J, with 9 bases between the two ends. CDR1 is MNHNY, CDR2 SVGAGI, per germline (reference sequence). The CDR3 runs 12 residues. In nucleotides, the CDR3 is TGTGCCAGCAGTCCCCAGGGCCAGCCCCAGCATTTT. This sequence encodes CASSPQGQPQHF.

This clonotype has just a few counts. This chain uses TRBV20-1 with TRBJ2-1, with 8 bases lining up with TRBD2. The CDR3 totals 16 residues. V shed 0 bases, J shed 4 bases, and the junction held 8 bases outside the gene matches. Germline loops: CDR1 DFQATT, CDR2 SNEGSKA (reference sequence). CDR3 in DNA: TGCAGTGCTAGAGATCTCGTGGCTAGCGGGTACAATGAGCAGTTCTTC. This gives the protein CSARDLVASGYNEQFF.

This clonotype was observed a few times. The chain joins TRBV2 to TRBJ2-2; no clear D. This CDR3 comprises 16 residues. The germline V gene encodes CDR1 SNHLY and CDR2 FYNNEI. V was shortened by 4 bases and J by 2 bases, with 14 bases between the two germline ends. The CDR3 here is CASSGNPERNTGELFF. In DNA, the CDR3 is TGTGCCAGCAGTGGGAACCCCGAACGTAACACCGGGGAGCTGTTTTTT.

This clonotype was picked up a small number of times. The chain couples TRBV7-4 to TRBJ1-2; D uncertain. The CDR3 extends over 13 amino acids. Germline-derived CDR1 and CDR2 are SGHVT and SQSDAQ. The V end was cut by 8 bases, the J end by 0 bases, with 10 bases between. CDR3: CASGLTSNYGYTF. CDR3 in DNA: TGTGCCAGCGGGTTGACGTCTAACTATGGCTACACCTTC.

V usage is TRBV27 and J usage is TRBJ2-5; 9 bases align to TRBD1. The length of the CDR3 is 15 residues. The trim removed 5 bases at V and 7 bases at J, leaving 11 bases unmatched. Germline CDR1 and CDR2: MNHEY and SMNVEV (reference sequence). CDR3 loop: CASSTGGEGKGTQYF. In DNA, the CDR3 is TGTGCCAGCAGTACAGGGGGCGAGGGTAAGGGGACCCAGTACTTC.

The CDR3 DNA sequence: TGTGCCAGCAGCCGTACCGGACAGGCCGAGCAGTACGTC. It codes for CASSRTGQAEQYV. The rearrangement links TRBV6-5 to TRBJ2-7, with 7 bases aligning to TRBD1. V lost 6 bases, J lost 6 bases, and 8 bases stayed unmatched. CDR1 and CDR2 from the germline V gene are MNHEY and SVGAGI. The CDR3 totals 13 residues.

The chain recombines TRBV20-1 with TRBJ2-1, with 8 bases matching TRBD2. Germline CDR1 DFQATT, CDR2 SNEGSKA (reference sequence). V gave up 0 bases and J gave up 3 bases; unmatched junction bases: 7. This CDR3 has 16 amino acids. The CDR3 nucleotides are TGCAGTGCTAGAGATAGGAGTAGCGGGGTCTACAATGAGCAGTTCTTC. Encoded protein: CSARDRSSGVYNEQFF.

This clonotype was seen repeatedly, ten times or more. The J gene is TRBJ2-1, the V gene TRBV6-1; D unclear. Germline-derived CDR1 and CDR2 are MNHNS and SASEGT. The CDR3 totals 17 residues. The V and J ends lost 2 bases and 0 bases respectively, with 14 bases between them. This chain's CDR3 is CASSEPPYTSSYNEQFF. CDR3 sequence (DNA): TGTGCCAGCAGTGAACCCCCTTATACGAGCTCCTACAATGAGCAGTTCTTC.

V and J are TRBV27 and TRBJ2-5; D gene unclear. With 4 bases removed from V and 3 bases from J, the gap between germline ends came to 12 bases. This CDR3 comprises 14 residues. The germline gives CDR1 MNHEY, CDR2 SMNVEV (reference sequence). Written as DNA, the CDR3 is TGTGCCAGCAGTTCACTTGGTGGTGAAGAGACCCAGTACTTC. It codes for CASSSLGGEETQYF.

This clonotype was seen a handful of times. A junction boundary mismatches the germline segment, possibly from a read error. The V gene is TRBV4-1, the J gene TRBJ2-1; TRBD2 matches 10 bases. This CDR3 has 15 residues. Germline CDR1 and CDR2: MGHRA and YSYEKL. CDR3 residues: CASSQDPSGGNEQFF. The CDR3 DNA is TGCGCCAGCAGTCAAGACCCTAGCGGGGGCAATGAGCAGTTCTTC.

The rearrangement links TRBV20-1 to TRBJ1-1, with D unclear. Trimming shortened V by 4 bases and J by 1 base, and 13 bases separated the two germline ends. The CDR3 is 14 residues long. Germline-derived CDR1 and CDR2 are DFQATT and SNEGSKA (reference sequence). CDR3 in amino acids: CSATGDIQNTEAFF. CDR3 DNA sequence: TGCAGTGCTACTGGGGATATTCAGAACACTGAAGCTTTCTTT.

A single count supports this clonotype. This rearrangement joins TRBV27 to TRBJ1-1; tentative D call: TRBD1 (6 bases). Trimming took off 3 bases at V and 11 bases at J, with 10 bases between the two ends. This CDR3 spans 11 amino acids. Per germline, CDR1 MNHEY and CDR2 SMNVEV (reference sequence). The CDR3 coding sequence is TGTGCCAGCAGTTTTGGGGGGCAGGCTTTCTTT. Amino acids: CASSFGGQAFF.

This chain connects TRBV4-2 to TRBJ1-5, with 8 bases aligning to TRBD1. This CDR3 region has 15 residues. The junction had 8 bases not matched to a gene; V was cut back by 4 bases and J by 6 bases. Germline loops: CDR1 LGHNA, CDR2 YNFKEQ. The CDR3, as DNA: TGTGCCAGCAGCCCGGACAGGGTGGGTAGTCAGCCCCAGCATTTT. Translating it yields CASSPDRVGSQPQHF.

The chain carries TRBV6-2 or TRBV6-3 and TRBJ1-1; D is possibly TRBD1 (6 bases). Germline lookup yields CDR1 MNHEY and CDR2 SVGEGT. The CDR3 has 14 amino acids. Trimming cost V 5 bases and J 4 bases, with 14 bases left between them. CDR3 amino acids: CASSTLRGSTEAFF. In DNA form, the CDR3 reads TGTGCCAGCAGTACCCTCAGGGGAAGCACTGAAGCTTTCTTT.

This rearrangement joins TRBV6-6 to TRBJ2-5; TRBD1 is a possible D gene (5 bases). CDR1 and CDR2 (germline): MNHNY, SVGAGI (reference sequence). The V and J ends lost 2 bases and 2 bases respectively, with 15 bases between them. The CDR3 extends over 16 amino acids. CDR3 bases: TGTGCCAGCAGTTACCGCCAATCAGGGAAACAAGAGACCCAGTACTTC. It codes for CASSYRQSGKQETQYF.

With regard to this clonotype: As the CDR3 is not closed by the conserved phenylalanine or tryptophan, this likely results from a read error. J is TRBJ1-2 and V is TRBV12-3 or TRBV12-4, with D possibly matching TRBD1 (5 bases). Trimming removed 6 bases at V and 7 bases at J, with 15 bases between. The CDR3 is made up of 13 amino acids. CDR3: CASSRGDKTGYTC. The CDR3, as DNA: TGTGCCAGCAGCCGGGGGGATAAGACTGGCTACACCTGC.

This rearrangement joins TRBV7-3 to TRBJ2-1; 9 bases map to TRBD1. CDR3 length: 15 residues. In germline, CDR1 is SGHTA, CDR2 FQGTGA. With V trimmed by 5 bases and J by 5 bases, 7 bases remained unmatched. In nucleotides, the CDR3 is TGTGCCAGCAGCGCCGGACAGGGGTACAACAATGAGCAGTTCTTC. Translating gives CASSAGQGYNNEQFF.

The CDR3 here is CASSIERTAYTEAFF. The CDR3 DNA follows: TGTGCCAGTAGTATAGAGAGGACGGCCTACACTGAAGCTTTCTTT. The rearrangement links TRBV19 to TRBJ1-1; D call uncertain. CDR1 LNHDA and CDR2 SQIVND come from the germline V gene (reference sequence). Trimming shortened V by 0 bases and J by 3 bases, and 11 bases separated the two germline ends. There are 15 residues in the CDR3.

In its sample, this clonotype was seen a few times. The genes are TRBV4-3 and TRBJ2-7, with TRBD2 as a possible D gene (5 bases). The length of the CDR3 is 14 residues. Trimming shortened V by 0 bases and J by 3 bases, and 9 bases separated the two germline ends. Germline V gives CDR1 LGHNA, CDR2 YSLEER. CDR3 protein: CASSQDLGDYEQYV. The CDR3 DNA is TGCGCCAGCAGCCAAGATTTGGGAGACTACGAGCAGTACGTC.

On this clonotype itself: The missing conserved phenylalanine or tryptophan at the end of this CDR3 makes a read error likely. This chain's CDR3 is CASSYYGQAPDTGELFL. The CDR3 DNA sequence: TGTGCCAGCAGTTACTACGGACAGGCTCCGGACACCGGGGAGCTGTTTCTT. This chain joins TRBV6-6 and TRBJ2-2; the match to TRBD1 covers 7 bases. The J segment lost 3 bases and the V segment lost 1 base, leaving 8 bases of the junction unmatched. CDR1 is MNHNY, CDR2 SVGAGI, per germline (reference sequence). CDR3 length: 17 residues.

The chain combines TRBV20-1 with TRBJ2-7; possible D gene TRBD1, 5 bases. This CDR3 has 12 amino acids. V lost 6 bases, J lost 9 bases, and 18 bases lay in between. Germline CDR1 DFQATT, CDR2 SNEGSKA (reference sequence). Here the CDR3 reads CSAQGPNDRQYV. DNA of the CDR3: TGCAGTGCCCAGGGCCCCAACGATCGGCAGTACGTC.

The rearrangement links TRBV6-4 to TRBJ1-1; 12 positions match TRBD1. The J segment lost 1 base and the V segment lost 5 bases, leaving 11 bases of the junction unmatched. This CDR3 is 18 amino acids long. Germline V CDR1 and CDR2: MRHNA, SNTAGT. The CDR3 reads CASSPMGQGALGNTEAFF. The CDR3 nucleotides read TGTGCCAGCAGTCCCATGGGACAGGGGGCCCTTGGGAACACTGAAGCTTTCTTT.

The chain has TRBV7-2 and TRBJ2-7, with 7 bases aligning to TRBD1. Per germline, CDR1 SGHTA and CDR2 FQGNSA. This CDR3 contains 17 residues. Trimming at V came to 2 bases and at J to 3 bases, leaving 13 bases not matched to a gene. CDR3 sequence reads: CASSLTWTGLLLYEQYV. The CDR3 coding sequence is TGTGCCAGCAGCTTAACTTGGACAGGCTTACTGCTCTACGAGCAGTACGTC.